The text below deals with one TCR beta chain. The germline gives CDR1 MDHEN, CDR2 SYDVKM. V lost 2 bases and J lost 3, with 8 bases in between. The CDR3 sequence is 13 residues long. The sample is drawn from a study of PD-1 blockade in classical Hodgkin lymphoma. All the patients suffered relapse after autologous stem cell transplantation, and brentuximab vedotin exposure differed. This table comes from immunoSEQ multiplex PCR, and its TCRdb copy is limited to in-frame clones, with some not included. The sample records about 36,000 clones, approximately 69% being singletons. The clonotype comes from a human donor with classical Hodgkin lymphoma. The sequenced sample was peripheral blood mononuclear cells (PBMCs), obtained before the second cycle of nivolumab. The chain carries TRBV28 and TRBJ2-7, with a weak D call TRBD1 (5 bases). This chain's CDR3 is CASSLAGIYEQYF. The CDR3 region has the DNA TGTGCCAGCAGTTTAGCAGGGATCTACGAGCAGTACTTC. Variable domain in full (rest from reference TRBV28 and TRBJ2-7): DVKVTQSSRYLVKRTGEKVFLECVQDMDHENMFWYRQDPGLGLRLIYFSYDVKMKEKGDIPEGYSVSREKKERFSLILESASTNQTSMYLCASSLAGIYEQYFGPGTRLTVT.